These 3 T cell receptor beta chains share one sample of origin, sequenced in a study of T cell repertoires in cytomegalovirus infection (dated by TCRdb to between 2019 and 2020). Reads for this sample came from an Illumina HiSeq 1500. TCRdb trimmed public reads at Q25 via fastp, called clones via MiXCR and kept in-frame beta chains. Each entry merges the rows of one CDR3 protein and shows their most common DNA and genes. The sample table contains about 490,000 distinct CDR3 sequences; only one count was recorded for more than 20% of them. The top ten clonotypes cover 13% of the sample. The sample consisted of PBMCs. These receptors were taken from a human donor in good health (CMV status not recorded). Some clones in this sample may be carry-over from other donors' samples.

The CDR3 nucleotides read TGTGCCAGCAACGGAGGACTAGCGGGAGGGCCATATGAGCAGTTCTTC. Protein: CASNGGLAGGPYEQFF. The chain combines TRBV3-1 with TRBJ2-1; 15 bases fit TRBD2. The CDR3 sequence is 16 residues long. Germline V gene sequence: CDR1 LGHDT, CDR2 YNNKEL (reference sequence). Unmatched junction bases numbered 9, after V lost 7 bases and J lost 8 bases.

This clonotype showed up many times. The rearrangement uses TRBV7-2 and TRBJ2-6, with 10 bases that match TRBD1. CDR3 length: 17 amino acids. CDR1 SGHTA and CDR2 FQGNSA come from the germline V gene. V gave up 5 bases and J gave up 3 bases; unmatched junction bases: 7. The CDR3 region is CASSTKGQGHGANVLTF. DNA for the CDR3: TGTGCCAGCAGCACCAAGGGACAGGGGCATGGGGCCAACGTCCTGACTTTC.

The rearrangement joins TRBV10-3 to TRBJ1-4, with a tentative D call TRBD1 (6 bases). V lost 10 bases and J 7 bases, leaving 16 bases between the germline ends. CDR3 length: 13 residues. Germline CDR1 and CDR2: ENHRY and SYGVKD. The CDR3 coding sequence is TGTGCCACACAGGGAAATCTAGGTGAAAAACTGTTTTTT. Translation: CATQGNLGEKLFF.